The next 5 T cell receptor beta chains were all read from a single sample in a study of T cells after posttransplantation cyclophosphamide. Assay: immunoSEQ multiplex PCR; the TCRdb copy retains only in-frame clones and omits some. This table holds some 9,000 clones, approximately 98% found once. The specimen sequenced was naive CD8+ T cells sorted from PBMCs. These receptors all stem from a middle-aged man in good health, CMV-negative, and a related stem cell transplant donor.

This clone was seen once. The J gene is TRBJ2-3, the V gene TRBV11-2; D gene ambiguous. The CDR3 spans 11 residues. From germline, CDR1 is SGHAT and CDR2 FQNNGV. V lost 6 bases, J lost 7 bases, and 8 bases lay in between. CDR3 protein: CASRSVYTQYF. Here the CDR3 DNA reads TGTGCCAGCAGATCCGTTTATACGCAGTATTTT.

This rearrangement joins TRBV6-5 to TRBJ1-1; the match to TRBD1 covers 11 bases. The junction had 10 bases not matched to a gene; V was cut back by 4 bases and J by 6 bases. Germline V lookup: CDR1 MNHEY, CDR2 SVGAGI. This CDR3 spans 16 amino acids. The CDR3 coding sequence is TGTGCCAGCAGTTGGGACCGGGACAGGGGGTTCCCTGAAGCTTTCTTT. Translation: CASSWDRDRGFPEAFF.

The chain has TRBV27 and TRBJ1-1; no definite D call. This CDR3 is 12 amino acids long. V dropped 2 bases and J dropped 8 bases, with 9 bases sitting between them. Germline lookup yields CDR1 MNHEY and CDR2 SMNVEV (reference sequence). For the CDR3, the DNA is TGTGCCAGCAGTTTACTCGGCGGAGAAGCTTTCTTT. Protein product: CASSLLGGEAFF.

CDR3 nucleotides: TGTGCCAGCAGTCCCGGGACAGGGCGTGACAATGAGCAGTTCTTC. It encodes CASSPGTGRDNEQFF. This chain uses TRBV27 with TRBJ2-1, with TRBD1 matching 9 bases. CDR1 and CDR2 (germline): MNHEY, SMNVEV (reference sequence). This CDR3 contains 15 residues. V was clipped by 5 bases and J by 5 bases; unmatched bases: 7.

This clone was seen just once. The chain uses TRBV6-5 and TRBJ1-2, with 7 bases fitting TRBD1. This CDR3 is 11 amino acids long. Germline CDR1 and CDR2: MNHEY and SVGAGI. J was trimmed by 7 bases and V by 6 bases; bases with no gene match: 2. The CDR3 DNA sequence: TGTGCCAGCAGCCAGGGGGGTGGCTACACCTTC. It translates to CASSQGGGYTF.